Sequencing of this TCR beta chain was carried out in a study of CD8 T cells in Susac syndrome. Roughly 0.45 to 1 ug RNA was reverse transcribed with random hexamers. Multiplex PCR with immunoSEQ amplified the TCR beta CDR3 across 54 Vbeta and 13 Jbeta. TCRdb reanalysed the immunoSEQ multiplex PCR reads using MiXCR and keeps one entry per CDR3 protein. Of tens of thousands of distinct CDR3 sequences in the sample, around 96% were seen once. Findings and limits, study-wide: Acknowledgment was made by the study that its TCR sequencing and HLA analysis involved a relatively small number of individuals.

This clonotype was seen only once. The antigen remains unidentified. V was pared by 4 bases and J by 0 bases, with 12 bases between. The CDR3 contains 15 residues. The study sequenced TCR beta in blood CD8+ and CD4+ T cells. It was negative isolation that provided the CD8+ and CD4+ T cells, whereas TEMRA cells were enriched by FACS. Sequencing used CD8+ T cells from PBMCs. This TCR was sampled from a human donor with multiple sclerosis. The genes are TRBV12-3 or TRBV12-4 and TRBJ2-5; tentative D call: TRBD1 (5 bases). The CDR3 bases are TGTGCCAGCAGTTACGCCAGGGTGTACCAAGAGACCCAGTACTTC. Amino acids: CASSYARVYQETQYF.